This entry describes one TCR beta chain. Generated by immunoSEQ multiplex PCR, the TCRdb table keeps only in-frame clones and is missing some. Of under 350,000 clones in the sample, around 84% are singletons; the top ten hold about 1.2%. This record belongs to a study of blood T cell repertoires in COVID-19. The CDR3 runs to 15 residues. The V gene's germline CDR1 is LNHDA and CDR2 SQIVND (reference sequence). Trimming shortened V by 3 bases and J by 1 base, and 7 bases separated the two germline ends. The sequence was collected from a man between 65 and 85 years old with acute or convalescent COVID-19. Specimen: peripheral blood. The V call is TRBV19, the J call TRBJ2-6; D gene ambiguous. The CDR3, as DNA: TGTGCCAGTAGTATTCCCAGGTCTGGGGCCAACGTCCTGACTTTC. This translates into CASSIPRSGANVLTF. The whole variable domain, remainder taken from reference TRBV19 and TRBJ2-6, is DGGITQSPKYLFRKEGQNVTLSCEQNLNHDAMYWYRQDPGQGLRLIYYSQIVNDFQKGDIAEGYSVSREKKESFPLTVTSAQKNPTAFYLCASSIPRSGANVLTFGAGSRLTVL.